This T cell receptor (beta chain) was found in a study of T cell repertoires in cytomegalovirus infection (dated by TCRdb to the late 2010s). For context, the study as a whole: Donor HLA type was relevant to the analysis, because carriage of CMV infection together with the matching HLA type was indicated by public TCR beta signatures.

TCRdb lists the instrument as Illumina HiSeq 1500. TCRdb's own reprocessing of the public reads used fastp at Q25 and MiXCR and kept productive beta chains. Merged by CDR3 protein, the rows form single entries marked with the most common genes and DNA. The sample yields approximately 110,000 distinct CDR3 sequences; around a tenth were counted once. Approximately 33% of the sample comes from the top ten. V is cut by 3 bases and J by 8 bases, and the space between the germline ends is 25 bases. The CDR3 spans 18 residues, from the cysteine through the phenylalanine. Only CDR3 DNA is held: 54 bases, read in frame from base 1. CDR1 and CDR2 are drawn from the germline V gene (reference sequence): LNHDA, SQIVND. This clonotype was recorded at least ten times. Its recognized antigen is unknown. Base-call qualities are not available, and no considerably larger clone is one nucleotide away. Findings and caveats that apply to the study as a whole: In both this cohort and an independent cohort of 350 to 400 donors, the cumulative frequency of public TCR beta family members distinguished carriers of CMV infection plus the relevant HLA type. The ex vivo response was dominated by HLA-C-restricted CMV-specific TCR beta clonotypes, and the single most frequent clonotype in two of eight donors was supplied by these HLA-C-restricted clonotypes.

This sequence uses TRBV19 and TRBJ2-2; the best D guess is TRBD2, with 6 bases matching. The sample taken for sequencing was PBMCs, sequenced either directly or after in vitro stimulation (not recorded which). The clonotype originates from a human donor in good health (CMV status not recorded). Some clones in this sample may be carry-over from other donors' samples. The sequenced DNA: TGTGCCAGTAGTATGTCCCCCACAACGGGAGCTGTGAGGGGGGAGCTGTTTTTT. It encodes CASSMSPTTGAVRGELFF.